This T cell receptor beta chain was captured in a study of shared T cell receptors in the human thymus. Between the trimmed V and J ends, which lost 5 bases and 5 bases, there was a span of 16 bases. The germline V gene encodes CDR1 MGHRA and CDR2 YSYEKL. The CDR3 runs 14 residues. Libraries were prepared by immunoSEQ multiplex PCR; TCRdb keeps only in-frame clonotypes and omits some of them. The sample holds about 380,000 clones, over 90% seen once. V gene TRBV4-1 combines with J gene TRBJ2-7; perhaps D is TRBD1 or TRBD2 (6 bases each). Sequencing used thymocytes. The clonotype comes from a human donor. CDR3 sequence reads: CASSSLLGGHEQYF. DNA for the CDR3: TGCGCCAGCAGCTCGCTCCTCGGGGGCCACGAGCAGTACTTC.